The rows below give T cell receptor beta chains drawn from one sample of a study of T cell repertoires in ileal Crohn's disease. Assay: immunoSEQ multiplex PCR; the TCRdb copy retains only in-frame clones and omits some. Of approximately 12,000 clones in the sample, 65% to 80% were seen once. The sequenced sample consisted of ileal tissue. The receptors derive from an adult with Crohn's disease. The CDR3 runs from the conserved cysteine through the conserved F or W. Each record gives: J gene, V gene, CDR3 protein.

j_call: TRBJ1-2
v_call: TRBV28
cdr3_aa: CASSLILGFTGYTF

j_call: TRBJ1-5
v_call: TRBV5-1
cdr3_aa: CASSQRKRVGGQPQHF

j_call: TRBJ2-3
v_call: TRBV4-2
cdr3_aa: CASSHSGGAEDTQYF

j_call: TRBJ2-5
v_call: TRBV18
cdr3_aa: CASSPPELFGETQYF

j_call: TRBJ1-5
v_call: TRBV5-1
cdr3_aa: CASSTGYLGQGQPQHF

j_call: TRBJ2-7
v_call: TRBV29-1
cdr3_aa: CSAGDSSYEQYF

j_call: TRBJ1-5
v_call: TRBV9
cdr3_aa: CASSVGNSNQPQHF

j_call: TRBJ2-2
v_call: TRBV28
cdr3_aa: CASRAQTSLNTGELFF

j_call: TRBJ2-1
v_call: TRBV11-3
cdr3_aa: CASSPPGRGPQFF

j_call: TRBJ1-1
v_call: TRBV7-8
cdr3_aa: CASSLGQGSTEAFF

j_call: TRBJ1-1
v_call: TRBV6-6
cdr3_aa: CASSPGQSEAFF

j_call: TRBJ2-1
v_call: TRBV10-2
cdr3_aa: CASSQDRGIGNEQFF

j_call: TRBJ1-6
v_call: TRBV11-2
cdr3_aa: CASSLVRAIGTPLHF

j_call: TRBJ1-2
v_call: TRBV11-2
cdr3_aa: CASSLAQATPNGYTF

j_call: TRBJ1-6
v_call: TRBV7-9
cdr3_aa: CASSLGVSGSPLHF

j_call: TRBJ2-3
v_call: TRBV2
cdr3_aa: CASKISSTDTQYF

j_call: TRBJ2-3
v_call: TRBV5-1
cdr3_aa: CASSLEGYSTDTQYF

j_call: TRBJ2-2
v_call: TRBV5-1
cdr3_aa: CASSLKVTGNTGELFF

j_call: TRBJ2-1
v_call: TRBV30
cdr3_aa: CAWSPTSGGVYNEQFF

j_call: TRBJ1-2
v_call: TRBV5-4
cdr3_aa: CASSAGLNYGYTF

j_call: TRBJ2-3
v_call: TRBV7-6
cdr3_aa: CASSLRQGLGAISSTDTQYF

j_call: TRBJ2-5
v_call: TRBV7-2
cdr3_aa: CASSDGLETQYF

j_call: TRBJ1-2
v_call: TRBV29-1
cdr3_aa: CSDTQRTGVGGYTF

j_call: TRBJ1-1
v_call: TRBV5-4
cdr3_aa: CASSSLGGGFYTEAFF

j_call: TRBJ2-5
v_call: TRBV7-2
cdr3_aa: CASSFLNAEETQYF

j_call: TRBJ1-6
v_call: TRBV29-1
cdr3_aa: CSVRTGDNSPLHF

j_call: TRBJ2-2
v_call: TRBV12-5
cdr3_aa: CASGLDLAQANTGELFF

j_call: TRBJ1-1
v_call: TRBV2
cdr3_aa: CASLDRATEAFF

j_call: TRBJ2-7
v_call: TRBV11-2
cdr3_aa: CASSLDPGSYEQYF

j_call: TRBJ2-2
v_call: TRBV29-1
cdr3_aa: CSAPWGSNTGELFF

j_call: TRBJ2-7
v_call: TRBV28
cdr3_aa: CASTGLAGASSYEQYF

j_call: TRBJ2-1
v_call: TRBV5-1
cdr3_aa: CASSLEITFNEQFF

j_call: TRBJ1-3
v_call: TRBV6-5
cdr3_aa: CASRRGISGNTIYF

j_call: TRBJ2-6
v_call: TRBV5-4
cdr3_aa: CASSLEWSGANVLTF

j_call: TRBJ2-5
v_call: TRBV5-4
cdr3_aa: CASSLFAGEETQYF

j_call: TRBJ2-7
v_call: TRBV6-1
cdr3_aa: CASSEWGVRNEQYF

j_call: TRBJ2-7
v_call: TRBV6-6
cdr3_aa: CASSYGTSYEQYF